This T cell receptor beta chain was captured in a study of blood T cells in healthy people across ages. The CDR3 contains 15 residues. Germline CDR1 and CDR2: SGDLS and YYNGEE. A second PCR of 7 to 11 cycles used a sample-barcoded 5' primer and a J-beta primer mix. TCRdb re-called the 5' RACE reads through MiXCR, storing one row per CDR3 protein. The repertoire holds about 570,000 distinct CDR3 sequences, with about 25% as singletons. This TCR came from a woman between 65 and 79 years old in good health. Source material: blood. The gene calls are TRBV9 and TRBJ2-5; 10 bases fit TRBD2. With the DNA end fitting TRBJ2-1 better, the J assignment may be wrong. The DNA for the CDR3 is TGTGCCAGCAGCGTAGGGGCTAGCGGGAGTAATGAGCAGTTCTTC. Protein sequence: CASSVGASGSNEQFF.